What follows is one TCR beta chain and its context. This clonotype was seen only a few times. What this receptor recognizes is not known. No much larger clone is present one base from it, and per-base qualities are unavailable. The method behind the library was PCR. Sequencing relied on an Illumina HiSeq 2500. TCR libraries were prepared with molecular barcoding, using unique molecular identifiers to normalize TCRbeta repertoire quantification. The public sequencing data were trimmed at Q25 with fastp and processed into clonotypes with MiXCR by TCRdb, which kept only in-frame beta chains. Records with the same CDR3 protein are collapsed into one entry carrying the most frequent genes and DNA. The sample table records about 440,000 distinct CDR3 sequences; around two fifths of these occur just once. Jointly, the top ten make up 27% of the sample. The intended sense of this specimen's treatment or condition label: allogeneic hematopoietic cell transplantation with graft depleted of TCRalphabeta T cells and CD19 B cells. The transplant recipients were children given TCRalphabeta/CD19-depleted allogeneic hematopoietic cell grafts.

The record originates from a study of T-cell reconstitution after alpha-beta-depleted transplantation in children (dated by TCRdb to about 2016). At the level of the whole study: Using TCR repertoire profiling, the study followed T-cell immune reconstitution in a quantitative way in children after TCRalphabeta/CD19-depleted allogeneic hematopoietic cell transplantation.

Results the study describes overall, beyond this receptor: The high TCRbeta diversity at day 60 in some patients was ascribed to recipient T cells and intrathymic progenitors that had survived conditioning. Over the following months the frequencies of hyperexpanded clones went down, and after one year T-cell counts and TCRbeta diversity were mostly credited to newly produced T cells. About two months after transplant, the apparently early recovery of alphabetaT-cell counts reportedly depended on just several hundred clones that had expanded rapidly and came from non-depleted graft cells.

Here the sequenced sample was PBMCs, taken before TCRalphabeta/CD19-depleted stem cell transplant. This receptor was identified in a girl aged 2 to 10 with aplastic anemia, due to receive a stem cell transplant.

The nucleotide sequence reads as follows: TGTGCCAGCAGCCCCGGTACAGGATCTTCCTCCTACGAGCAGTACTTC. Its translation reads: CASSPGTGSSSYEQYF. The rearranged segments are TRBV9 and TRBJ2-7; a tentative D match to TRBD1 spans 5 bases. Looking up the germline V gene yields CDR1 SGDLS and CDR2 YYNGEE. The CDR3, from cysteine to phenylalanine, totals 16 residues. Just the 48-base CDR3 DNA is kept, in frame starting at base 1. Cut back by 4 bases and 0 bases, the V and J ends lie 17 bases apart. Reference TRBV9 and TRBJ2-7 genes cover what lies past the CDR3, so the full variable domain is DSGVTQTPKHLITATGQRVTLRCSPRSGDLSVYWYQQSLDQGLQFLIQYYNGEERAKGNILERFSAQQFPDLHSELNLSSLELGDSALYFCASSPGTGSSSYEQYFGPGTRLTVT.